This TCR beta chain was identified during a study of OX40 agonist ivuxolimab in advanced cancers. Whole-study context: Patients in the trial were receiving intravenous ivuxolimab every 2 weeks, at doses of 0.01 to 10 mg/kg.

Notes on this clone: As yet, its antigen is unknown.

The CDR3 sequence is 11 residues long. The germline V gene encodes CDR1 SNHLY and CDR2 FYNNEI. Trimming left V 7 bases short and J 3 bases short, with 6 bases between. General study findings and limits: There were also nonresponders showing low normalized T-cell clonal expansion. Researchers did not establish what antigens the expanded peripheral T cells target.

Libraries were prepared by immunoSEQ multiplex PCR; TCRdb keeps only in-frame clonotypes and omits some of them. The sample lists about 20,000 clones; just under 85% were seen once. This chain uses TRBV2 with TRBJ1-1; unclear D gene. The sequencing used CD4+ or CD8+ T cells sorted from blood, collected in a trial of the OX40 agonist ivuxolimab. This TCR derives from an adult with an advanced solid tumor such as melanoma, head and neck, liver or kidney cancer. The CDR3 loop is CASIRYTEAFF. Here the CDR3 DNA reads TGTGCCAGCATTCGCTACACTGAAGCTTTCTTT.